This TCR beta chain originates from a study of T cells in Graves' hyperthyroidism and ophthalmopathy. Study results and limitations: Most clonotypes that expanded in the thyroid above 0.001 also showed up in blood.

Patients were excluded for uncontrolled infection, other autoimmune disease, pregnancy or lactation. RNA transcripts were the template for amplifying TCR beta CDR3 regions. Primed by the HTBI set, a first-round RT-PCR was run on the TCR CDR3. Each CDR3 protein is one row after TCRdb ran MiXCR on the multiplex PCR reads. The table lists some 650,000 distinct CDR3 sequences, approximately 16% of them singletons, with around 3.5% in the top ten. The germline gives CDR1 LNHDA, CDR2 SQIVND (reference sequence). The trim removed 7 bases at V and 4 bases at J, leaving 9 bases unmatched. The CDR3 is made up of 15 amino acids. Details on this clonotype: Its antigen is not known.

The chain employs TRBV19 and TRBJ1-4; 7 nucleotides agree with TRBD1. Sample: blood. The clonotype was recovered from a woman aged 40 to 55 with Graves' ophthalmopathy. CDR3 loop: CASTTGTAFNEKLFF. For the CDR3, the DNA is TGTGCCAGTACCACCGGGACAGCATTTAATGAAAAACTGTTTTTT.